This T cell receptor (beta chain) was found in a study of early T cells in non-severe SARS-CoV-2 infection. Whole-study context: Unsorted whole blood bulk RNA was sequenced, with unpaired chains. Findings of the study overall: Matching against VDJdb likely underestimated virus-specific expansions, favoring anti-spike CD8.

Note on this clonotype: Its target is not known.

V lost 8 bases, J lost 3 bases, and 19 bases lay in between. The CDR3 loop spans 15 amino acids. Germline assignment: CDR1 SGHAT and CDR2 FQNNGV. Attachment of unique molecular identifiers was made to individual cDNA molecules. MiXCR, run by TCRdb on the 5' RACE reads, gives a single entry per CDR3 protein. The profile shows 57,000 or so distinct CDR3 sequences, 12% of them singletons. The TCR sequence derives from an adult who was a healthcare worker with PCR-confirmed SARS-CoV-2 infection or an uninfected control (not recorded which). The donor label of this sample is uncertain. The input for sequencing was whole blood, taken at baseline. The chain couples TRBV11-2 to TRBJ2-5, with no clear D. CDR3 in amino acids: CASHLGLLEKETQYF. CDR3 sequence (DNA): TGTGCCAGCCACCTCGGTTTGCTCGAGAAAGAGACCCAGTACTTC.